This TCR beta chain was sequenced for a study of shared clonotypes between healthy human individuals. Study observations and caveats: Larger richness was generally estimated for naive than memory subsets.

With respect to this clone: Its target is unknown.

Replicate PCRs from sorted subsets contained roughly 200 ng DNA, which is 29,000 or so T cell genomes. Data came from immunoSEQ multiplex PCR; TCRdb stores just in-frame clones and leaves some out. The sample has under 2.5 million clones; 85% to 95% are singletons. The V gene's germline CDR1 is ENHRY and CDR2 SYGVKD. V shed 10 bases and J 2 bases; nucleotides not matched to a gene: 4. This CDR3 spans 12 amino acids. Sequenced: naive CD4+ T cells from PBMCs. Regarding subset: CD45RA+ positively selected. This sequence originates from a man aged 18 to 35 in good health. Some clones in this sample may be carry-over from other donors' samples. This chain joins TRBV10-3 and TRBJ1-1, with 7 bases matching TRBD1. The CDR3 is CASGQVNTEAFF. Written as DNA, the CDR3 is TGTGCCAGCGGACAGGTCAACACTGAAGCTTTCTTT.